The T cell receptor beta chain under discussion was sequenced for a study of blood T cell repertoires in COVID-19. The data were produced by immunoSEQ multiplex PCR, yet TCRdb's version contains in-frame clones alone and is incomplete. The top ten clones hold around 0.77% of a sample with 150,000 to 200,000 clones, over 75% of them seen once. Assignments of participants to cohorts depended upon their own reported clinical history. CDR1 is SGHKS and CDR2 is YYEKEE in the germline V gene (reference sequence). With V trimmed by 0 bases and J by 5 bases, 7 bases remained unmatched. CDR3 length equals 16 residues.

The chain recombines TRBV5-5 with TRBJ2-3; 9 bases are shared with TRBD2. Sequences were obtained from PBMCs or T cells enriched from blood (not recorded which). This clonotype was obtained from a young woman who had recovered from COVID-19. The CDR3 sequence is CASSLGLAGAEDTQYF. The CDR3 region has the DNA TGTGCCAGCAGCTTGGGGTTAGCGGGAGCGGAAGATACGCAGTATTTT.